Listed here are 4 T cell receptor beta chains from one sample, sequenced in a study. TCRdb fed the RT-PCR reads into MiXCR, producing one record per CDR3 protein. Here the sample spans approximately 720,000 distinct CDR3 sequences, 11% to 15% being singletons. Sequenced: memory CD4+ T cells from blood. The receptors derive from a female donor in good health, serving as a healthy control.

This clonotype has more than one count but fewer than ten. V is TRBV12-3 or TRBV12-4 and J is TRBJ1-1, with D hard to call. This CDR3 has 11 amino acids. With 3 bases removed from V and 7 bases from J, the gap between germline ends came to 6 bases. CDR3 protein: CASSFGDEAFF. The CDR3 region has the DNA TGTGCCAGCAGTTTTGGGGATGAAGCTTTCTTT.

This rearrangement joins TRBV7-2 to TRBJ2-5, with 9 positions matching TRBD1. The CDR3 is 16 residues long. CDR1 is SGHTA, CDR2 FQGNSA, per germline. Germline trimming cut 6 bases from V and 5 bases from J; bases unmatched to any gene: 13. CDR3 in amino acids: CASSEEPGQGRETQYF. CDR3 DNA sequence: TGTGCCAGCAGTGAAGAACCGGGACAGGGACGGGAGACCCAGTACTTC. Full variable domain (outside the CDR3, taken from reference TRBV7-2 and TRBJ2-5): GAGVSQSPSNKVTEKGKDVELRCDPISGHTALYWYRQSLGQGLEFLIYFQGNSAPDKSGLPSDRFSAERTGGSVSTLTIQRTQQEDSAVYLCASSEEPGQGRETQYFGPGTRLLVL.

This chain connects TRBV10-3 to TRBJ2-1; 7 bases are shared with TRBD2. V dropped 5 bases and J dropped 4; count of bases not matched to a gene: 11. The CDR3 runs 16 residues. The germline V gene encodes CDR1 ENHRY and CDR2 SYGVKD. This chain's CDR3 is CAISPGSGNLYNEQFF. CDR3 in DNA: TGTGCCATCAGTCCGGGCAGCGGGAACCTTTACAATGAGCAGTTCTTC.

Notes on this clonotype: At one end, the junction sequence differs from germline, possibly due to a read error. The chain's CDR3 is CSARSPSGGSSLF. DNA of the CDR3: TGCAGTGCTAGGAGTCCTAGCGGGGGCTCGTCGCTCTTC. The chain has TRBV20-1 and TRBJ2-1; 10 bases match TRBD2. Germline loops: CDR1 DFQATT, CDR2 SNEGSKA (reference sequence). The CDR3 is 13 amino acids.